The 10 T cell receptor beta chains listed next were all sequenced from one sample in a study of long-term antiretroviral therapy in people with HIV. The authors ran the immunoSEQ assay, v3.0, at survey level. Sequencing was performed with immunoSEQ multiplex PCR; in TCRdb, only in-frame clones are kept and a portion is missing. The sample holds about 25,000 clones, 86% seen once. The source material was unsorted PBMCs, sampled 1.9 years after starting antiretroviral therapy. The receptors come from a woman aged 30 to 39 with HIV.

This clone was detected only once. The rearrangement links TRBV6-1 to TRBJ1-5; unclear D gene. Germline CDR1 and CDR2: MNHNS and SASEGT. Trimming shortened V by 2 bases and J by 1 base, and 6 bases separated the two germline ends. The CDR3 is made up of 14 amino acids. CDR3 coding DNA: TGTGCCAGCAGTGAAACCGGGAGCAATCAGCCCCAGCATTTT. Translated, it gives CASSETGSNQPQHF.

This clone has only a few counts. The chain recombines TRBV4-1 with TRBJ2-7; no firm D call. Per the germline V gene, CDR1 is MGHRA and CDR2 is YSYEKL. The CDR3 spans 14 residues. Trimming pared 5 bases from V and 4 bases from J, leaving 15 bases between. This CDR3 reads CASSSRHPAYEQYV. DNA of the CDR3: TGCGCCAGCAGCAGCCGACATCCCGCATACGAGCAGTACGTC.

The rearrangement uses TRBV5-4 and TRBJ2-7; 7 bases match TRBD1. CDR1 and CDR2 (germline): SGHNT, YYREEE (reference sequence). The CDR3 is 14 amino acids. The V and J ends lost 4 bases and 0 bases, in that order; junction bases with no gene match: 4. CDR3 coding DNA: TGTGCCAGCAGCCTGGACAGGAGCTCCTACGAGCAGTACTTC. Protein product: CASSLDRSSYEQYF. The whole variable domain, filled in from reference TRBV5-4 and TRBJ2-7, reads ETGVTQSPTHLIKTRGQQVTLRCSSQSGHNTVSWYQQALGQGPQFIFQYYREEENGRGNFPPRFSGLQFPNYSSELNVNALELDDSALYLCASSLDRSSYEQYFGPGTRLTVT.

The rearrangement uses TRBV12-5 and TRBJ2-2; 8 positions agree with TRBD1. Germline loops: CDR1 LGHNT, CDR2 FRNRAP. V gave up 3 bases and J gave up 6 bases; unmatched junction bases: 6. This CDR3 contains 15 residues. The CDR3 protein is CASGLAYRGSGELFF. For the CDR3, the DNA is TGTGCTAGTGGTTTAGCGTACAGGGGGTCCGGGGAGCTGTTTTTT.

This clone was counted between two and nine times. V and J are TRBV4-2 and TRBJ1-1; 7 bases line up with TRBD1. The CDR3 length is 15 residues. V trimming: 1 base; J trimming: 2 bases; junction bases outside the gene matches: 4. Looked up from germline, CDR1 is LGHNA and CDR2 is YNFKEQ. The CDR3 is CASSQGGTENTEAFF. The CDR3, as DNA: TGTGCCAGCAGCCAAGGGGGGACAGAAAACACTGAAGCTTTCTTT.

The V call is TRBV14, the J call TRBJ2-2; perhaps TRBD1 as D (5 bases). Germline assignment: CDR1 SGHDN and CDR2 FVKESK. The CDR3 length is 14 residues. Trimming removed 1 base from V and 5 bases from J, with 8 bases in between. CDR3 in DNA: TGTGCCAGCAGCCAAGTTGCAGGGACCGGGGAGCTGTTTTTT. It translates to CASSQVAGTGELFF.

The chain is built from TRBV27 and TRBJ1-2, with TRBD1 as a possible D gene (5 bases). The ends were cut back, 3 bases at V and 4 bases at J, with 12 bases in the middle. Germline lookup yields CDR1 MNHEY and CDR2 SMNVEV (reference sequence). This CDR3 has 14 residues. As DNA, the CDR3 is TGTGCCAGCAGTTTTCGGGGGGAGACCTATGGCTACACCTTC. It is translated as CASSFRGETYGYTF.

This chain connects TRBV29-1 to TRBJ1-1, with TRBD1 identical over 7 bases. The CDR3 loop spans 13 amino acids. Trimming at V came to 7 bases and at J to 1 base, leaving 6 bases not matched to a gene. Germline V lookup: CDR1 SQVTM, CDR2 ANQGSEA. The CDR3 DNA sequence: TGCAGCGCACAAAGGGACAGGAACACTGAAGCTTTCTTT. Translation gives CSAQRDRNTEAFF.

V and J are TRBV5-1 and TRBJ1-2, with D unclear. Germline assignment: CDR1 SGHRS and CDR2 YFSETQ. The CDR3 consists of 15 residues. With 6 bases removed from V and 3 bases from J, the gap between germline ends came to 18 bases. The CDR3: CASTRTANADYGYTF. The CDR3 bases are TGCGCCAGCACTAGGACCGCCAACGCCGACTATGGCTACACCTTC.

The V and J genes are TRBV14 and TRBJ1-2; 8 bases agree with TRBD1. CDR3 length: 14 residues. V lost 3 bases to trimming and J lost 1 base; unmatched junction nucleotides: 1. Germline loops: CDR1 SGHDN, CDR2 FVKESK. CDR3 amino acids: CASSQDRDNYGYTF. The CDR3 nucleotides read TGTGCCAGCAGCCAGGACAGGGATAACTATGGCTACACCTTC. Together with reference TRBV14 and TRBJ1-2, the CDR3 gives the full variable domain: EAGVTQFPSHSVIEKGQTVTLRCDPISGHDNLYWYRRVMGKEIKFLLHFVKESKQDESGMPNNRFLAERTGGTYSTLKVQPAELEDSGVYFCASSQDRDNYGYTFGSGTRLTVV.